What follows are 17 T cell receptor beta chains derived from one specimen sequenced in a study of T cell responses to AZD1222 COVID-19 vaccine. Sequencing used immunoSEQ multiplex PCR; TCRdb keeps in-frame clones, though not all of them. The sample includes about 140,000 clones, 91% seen only once; the top ten take approximately 2.6%. This specimen consisted of peripheral blood, obtained on day 0 of AZD1222 vaccination. The receptors derive from an adult in good health.

The rearrangement links TRBV24-1 to TRBJ1-1; D gene unclear. V dropped 3 bases and J dropped 8 bases, with 12 bases sitting between them. CDR1 and CDR2 (germline): KGHDR, SFDVKD. This CDR3 contains 13 residues. The CDR3 DNA reads as TGTGCCACCAGTGATAGTGGTGAGTTAGAAGCTTTCTTT. Its translation is CATSDSGELEAFF.

The chain joins TRBV30 to TRBJ2-3; a possible D gene is TRBD2 (5 bases). V lost 2 bases and J 3 bases, leaving 9 bases between the germline ends. Germline CDR1 and CDR2: GTSNPN and SVGIG (reference sequence). The CDR3 spans 13 residues. This chain's CDR3 is CAWSNRGTDTQYF. CDR3 DNA sequence: TGTGCCTGGAGTAACCGGGGAACAGATACGCAGTATTTT.

The CDR3 region has the DNA TGTGCCAGTAGTGGACCCCAGGGCGATGGCTACACCTTC. Protein: CASSGPQGDGYTF. V is TRBV19 and J is TRBJ1-2; D perhaps matches TRBD1 (5 bases). The V gene's germline CDR1 is LNHDA and CDR2 SQIVND (reference sequence). V was trimmed by 5 bases and J by 6 bases, leaving 13 bases between them. CDR3 length: 13 amino acids.

The V and J genes are TRBV3-1 (or the pseudogene TRBV3-2) and TRBJ1-2; D perhaps matches TRBD1 (5 bases). The germline V gene encodes CDR1 LGHDT and CDR2 YNNKEL (reference sequence). The CDR3 loop spans 13 amino acids. Between the trimmed V and J ends, which lost 7 bases and 8 bases, there was a span of 17 bases. CDR3 in DNA: TGTGCCAGCAATCAGGGCAGTTGGAGGGGCTACACCTTC. Encoded protein: CASNQGSWRGYTF.

This clone was counted a few times. V gene TRBV4-1 combines with J gene TRBJ1-5; D ambiguous. The CDR3 runs to 13 residues. CDR1 and CDR2 (germline): MGHRA, YSYEKL. V lost 1 base and J lost 9, with 10 bases in between. CDR3 loop: CASSQVGPGPQHF. As DNA, the CDR3 is TGCGCCAGCAGCCAAGTCGGGCCGGGGCCCCAGCATTTT.

This chain connects TRBV5-1 to TRBJ1-2; weak D call: TRBD1 (5 bases). With 4 bases removed from V and 6 bases from J, the gap between germline ends came to 16 bases. The CDR3 runs to 14 residues. The germline V gene encodes CDR1 SGHRS and CDR2 YFSETQ. Here the CDR3 DNA reads TGCGCCAGCAGCCGGGACGGGACTGGGGATGGCTACACCTTC. Its protein product is CASSRDGTGDGYTF.

The chain links TRBV10-3 to TRBJ1-3; 7 positions match TRBD1. V dropped 0 bases and J dropped 11; count of bases not matched to a gene: 13. The CDR3 sequence is 16 residues long. Germline CDR1 reads ENHRY; CDR2 reads SYGVKD. The CDR3 DNA reads TGTGCCATCAGTGAGTCCTGGGACAGATACGGAAATGCCATATATTTT. Protein: CAISESWDRYGNAIYF.

This rearrangement joins TRBV27 to TRBJ2-7; D is perhaps TRBD1 (7 bases). Germline lookup yields CDR1 MNHEY and CDR2 SMNVEV (reference sequence). The germline V and J ends were trimmed by 0 bases and 5 bases, with 14 bases remaining between them. The CDR3 spans 15 residues. CDR3 amino acids: CASSLSPGGSHEQYF. CDR3 DNA: TGTGCCAGCAGTTTATCGCCAGGGGGGTCCCACGAGCAGTACTTC.

V gene TRBV4-1 combines with J gene TRBJ1-5, with a tentative D call TRBD1 (5 bases). CDR3 length equals 14 residues. Germline CDR1 MGHRA, CDR2 YSYEKL. V dropped 2 bases and J dropped 3 bases, with 8 bases sitting between them. Here the CDR3 reads CASSQRQLNQPQHF. CDR3 sequence (DNA): TGCGCCAGCAGCCAACGACAGCTCAATCAGCCCCAGCATTTT.

J is TRBJ1-1 and V is TRBV19; D may be TRBD1 (5 bases). Trimming pared 5 bases from V and 6 bases from J, leaving 16 bases between. Germline CDR1 LNHDA, CDR2 SQIVND (reference sequence). The CDR3 consists of 14 residues. The CDR3 bases are TGTGCCAGTAGTCTTCGGGGGGAGATCTCTGAAGCTTTCTTT. It yields the protein CASSLRGEISEAFF.

The gene calls are TRBV2 and TRBJ2-1; 8 bases are shared with TRBD1. Germline CDR1 is SNHLY and CDR2 is FYNNEI. The J segment lost 10 bases and the V segment lost 8 bases, leaving 13 bases of the junction unmatched. This CDR3 spans 14 amino acids. The CDR3 loop reads CASYRTGRRNEQFF. DNA of the CDR3: TGTGCCAGCTACCGGACAGGGAGGAGGAACGAGCAGTTCTTC.

The chain is built from TRBV7-9 and TRBJ2-1, with TRBD2 matching over 11 bases. The V segment lost 5 bases and the J segment 9 bases; nucleotides outside the gene matches: 9. The CDR3 has 15 amino acids. From germline, CDR1 is SEHNR and CDR2 FQNEAQ (reference sequence). CDR3 in DNA: TGTGCCAGCAGCCCGCGACTAGCGGGATCAGGTGAGCAGTTCTTC. Translating gives CASSPRLAGSGEQFF. Filled out from reference TRBV7-9 and TRBJ2-1, the complete variable domain reads DTGVSQNPRHKITKRGQNVTFRCDPISEHNRLYWYRQTLGQGPEFLTYFQNEAQLEKSRLLSDRFSAERPKGSFSTLEIQRTEQGDSAMYLCASSPRLAGSGEQFFGPGTRLTVL.

The CDR3 coding sequence is TGTGCCAGCAGCTGGAAGCCGAACACCGGGGAGCTGTTTTTT. It codes for CASSWKPNTGELFF. The genes are TRBV5-6 and TRBJ2-2; unclear D gene. There are 14 residues in the CDR3. Germline CDR1 and CDR2: SGHDT and YYEEEE. V was cut by 3 bases and J by 0 bases, with 6 bases left in between.

The rearrangement joins TRBV9 to TRBJ2-7; D uncertain. Germline V gene sequence: CDR1 SGDLS, CDR2 YYNGEE. This CDR3 has 14 residues. V was clipped by 3 bases and J by 3 bases, with 13 bases between them. The CDR3 DNA reads as TGTGCCAGCAGCGCTGACCTTACTGACTACGAGCAGTACTTC. Amino acids: CASSADLTDYEQYF.

CDR3 DNA: TGCGCCAGCAGCTTGTCGGGTACCTCCTACGAGCAGTACTTC. Translated, it gives CASSLSGTSYEQYF. The V and J genes are TRBV5-1 and TRBJ2-7; D unresolved. This CDR3 region has 14 residues. Germline lookup yields CDR1 SGHRS and CDR2 YFSETQ. Between the trimmed V and J ends, which lost 1 base and 0 bases, there was a span of 8 bases.

This rearrangement joins TRBV5-4 to TRBJ2-4; D is unclear. CDR1 SGHNT and CDR2 YYREEE come from the germline V gene (reference sequence). CDR3 length equals 14 residues. Trimming took off 0 bases at V and 5 bases at J, with 9 bases between the two ends. CDR3: CASSLGRNENIQYF. CDR3 nucleotide sequence: TGTGCCAGCAGCTTGGGGCGAAACGAAAACATTCAGTACTTC.

The rearrangement links TRBV6-4 to TRBJ1-2, with D perhaps TRBD1 (6 bases). The V end was cut by 5 bases, the J end by 7 bases, with 14 bases between. The CDR3 has 13 residues. Germline CDR1 MRHNA, CDR2 SNTAGT. CDR3 sequence (DNA): TGTGCCAGCAGTCAAGAGGGGGTGGGTGGCTACACCTTC. Encoded protein: CASSQEGVGGYTF.